This T cell receptor (beta chain) was sequenced for a study of blood T cell repertoires in COVID-19. Germline V lookup: CDR1 MNHEY, CDR2 SVGAGI. The CDR3 sequence is 12 residues long. V was shortened by 8 bases and J by 13 bases, with 18 bases between the two germline ends. Clones were sequenced by immunoSEQ multiplex PCR, and TCRdb holds only the in-frame ones, with some missing. Here the sample spans fewer than 350,000 clones, about 85% being singletons. The chain has TRBV6-5 and TRBJ2-1, with D perhaps TRBD2 (5 bases). The sequencing input was PBMCs or T cells enriched from blood (not recorded which). This clonotype originated in a woman between 50 and 59 years old who had recovered from COVID-19. The CDR3 protein is CASSSPRGFQFF. In DNA, the CDR3 is TGTGCCAGCTCCTCCCCCCGAGGGTTTCAGTTCTTC.